This T cell receptor (beta chain) was identified during a study of spatial heterogeneity in lung cancer. CDR1 and CDR2 (germline): SGHTA, FQGNSA. This CDR3 region has 15 residues. Trimming shortened V by 5 bases and J by 2 bases, and 15 bases separated the two germline ends. Time point given: sample taken at primary tumor resection. Tumor, nontumor lung or frozen PBMC supplied whole RNA, sequenced without sorting. This clonotype was picked up a small number of times. TCRdb independently ran MiXCR on the 5' RACE reads; one entry per CDR3 protein. The table lists about 41,000 distinct CDR3 sequences, about 10% of them singletons.

The rearrangement links TRBV7-2 to TRBJ1-2, with a possible D match to TRBD1 (5 bases). This TCR was recovered from a female donor with early-stage non-small cell lung cancer. The sequenced sample was PBMCs, obtained at surgery. The CDR3 DNA follows: TGTGCCAGCAGCCCAAGTGGGGGGTTGAACTATGGCTACACCTTC. As protein: CASSPSGGLNYGYTF.